Included here is one T cell receptor (beta chain) sequence, with context. The CDR3 carries no conserved terminal phenylalanine or tryptophan, so it likely arises from a read error. This specimen comes from a study of tumor and adjacent non-tumor tissue in lung cancer. Three rounds of nested PCR, following a modified ARM-PCR protocol, produced the TCRbeta library. Each CDR3 protein is one row after TCRdb ran MiXCR on the multiplex PCR reads. The sample contains fewer than 120,000 distinct CDR3 sequences, approximately 84% of which appear only once. The CDR3 length is 13 residues. Germline CDR1 is SEHNR and CDR2 is FQNEAQ (reference sequence). No cell sorting was done before RNA was extracted from the tissue.

The sample comprised lung tumor tissue. The receptor comes from a man between 65 and 85 years old with non-small cell lung cancer. This rearrangement joins TRBV7-9 to TRBJ1-1; D is uncertain. CDR3 residues: CASIYTTNSEAFI. CDR3 coding DNA: TGTGCCAGCATATACACGACGAACAGTGAAGCTTTCATT.